The clone carrying this T cell receptor (beta chain) was seen more than once but under ten times. Its cognate antigen is unknown. This record comes from a study of beta chain features in type 1 diabetes. Study-level results: Compared with healthy donors, patients appeared to share more similar naive, central memory and regulatory TCRB repertoires. Type 1 diabetes patients showed fewer insertions and more deletions at VDJ junctions. The study found moderately but significantly shorter TCRB CDR3s in all four CD4+ subsets of Type 1 diabetes patients.

The sequenced template was cDNA made from the entire isolated RNA. Libraries were prepared by immunoSEQ multiplex PCR; TCRdb keeps only in-frame clonotypes and omits some of them. The profile shows hundreds of thousands of clones, approximately 14% of them singletons. Between the trimmed V and J ends, which lost 1 base and 4 bases, there was a span of 11 bases. Germline-derived CDR1 and CDR2 are SQVTM and ANQGSEA. This CDR3 is built from 13 residues. Sorted CD4+ subsets: naive, central memory, regulatory, stem cell-like memory (CD45RO/CCR7/CD25/CD127/CD95/CD27 panel). Purity above 95% was achieved in all sorted populations.

The sequence derives from a man aged 30 to 39 with type 1 diabetes. The V call is TRBV29-1, the J call TRBJ2-7; D is perhaps TRBD2 (5 bases). Sequencing input: naive CD4+ T cells from blood. The CDR3 protein is CSVEGPGFYEQYF. CDR3 bases: TGCAGCGTTGAAGGACCGGGATTTTACGAGCAGTACTTC.